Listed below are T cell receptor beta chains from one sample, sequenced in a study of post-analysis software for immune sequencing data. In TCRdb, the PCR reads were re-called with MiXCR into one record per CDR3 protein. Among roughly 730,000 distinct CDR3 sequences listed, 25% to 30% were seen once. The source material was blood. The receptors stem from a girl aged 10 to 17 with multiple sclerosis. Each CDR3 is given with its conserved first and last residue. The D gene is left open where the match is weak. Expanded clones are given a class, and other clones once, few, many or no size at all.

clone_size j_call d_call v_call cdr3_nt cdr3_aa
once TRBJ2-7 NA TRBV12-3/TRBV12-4 TGTGCCAGCAGTTTGTTTTTAGGATCGGGCTACGAGCAGTACTTC CASSLFLGSGYEQYF
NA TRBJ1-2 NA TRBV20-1 TGCAGTGCTAGATCCGGGACAAATTATGGCTACACCTTC CSARSGTNYGYTF
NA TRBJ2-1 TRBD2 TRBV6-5 TGTGCCAGCCGAAGGATAGCGGGGTATGAGCAGTTCTTC CASRRIAGYEQFF
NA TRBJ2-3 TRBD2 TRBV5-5 TGTGCCAGCAGTAAGCGGGGGGGCGGTGATACGCAGTATTTT CASSKRGGGDTQYF
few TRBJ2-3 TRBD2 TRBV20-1 TGCAGTGCTACCCCACTAGCGAGGGCAGATACGCAGTATTTT CSATPLARADTQYF
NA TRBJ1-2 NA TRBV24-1 TGTGCCACCAGTGATTTCGGCAGGAGCTATGGCTACACCTTC CATSDFGRSYGYTF
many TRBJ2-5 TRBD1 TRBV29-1 TGCAGCGTTAGACAGGGCGGAGAGACCCAGTACTTC CSVRQGGETQYF
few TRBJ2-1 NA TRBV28 TGTGCCAGCAGTTTGAGAGAGGAGCAGTTCTTC CASSLREEQFF
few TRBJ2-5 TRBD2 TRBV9 TGTGCCAGCAGCCCCCGCGGGGCGGGAGGGTACAATGAGCAGTACTTC CASSPRGAGGYNEQYF
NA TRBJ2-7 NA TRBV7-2 TGTGCCAGCAGCGGGGGCGGGGCCTACGAGCAGTACTTC CASSGGGAYEQYF
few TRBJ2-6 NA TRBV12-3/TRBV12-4 TGTGCCAGCAGTTTCGTGTCAGGCCCCTCTGGGGCCAACGTCCTGACTTTC CASSFVSGPSGANVLTF
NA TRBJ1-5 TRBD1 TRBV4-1 TGCGCCAGCAGCCAAGGTACAGGGGGATATAGCAATCAGCCCCAGCATTTT CASSQGTGGYSNQPQHF
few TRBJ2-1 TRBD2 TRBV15 TGTGCCACCAGCAGAGATACCCTAGCGGTTCTCAATGAGCAGTTCTTC CATSRDTLAVLNEQFF
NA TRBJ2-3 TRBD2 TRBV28 TGTGCCAGCCGAACTAGCGGGAGGTTCACAGATACGCAGTATTTT CASRTSGRFTDTQYF
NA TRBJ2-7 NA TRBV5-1 TGCGCCAGCAGCCGGACAGAACTCTACGAGCAGTACTTC CASSRTELYEQYF
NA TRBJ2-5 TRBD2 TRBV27 TGTACCAGCAATCTTAGCGGGAGGGGTCAAGAGACCCAGTACTTC CTSNLSGRGQETQYF
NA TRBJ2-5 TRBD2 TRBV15 TGTGCCACCAGCAGAGATACACTAACTAGCGGGAGCGCAGAGACCCAGTACTTC CATSRDTLTSGSAETQYF
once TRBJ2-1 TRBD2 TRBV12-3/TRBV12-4 TGTGCCAGCCTAGCGGGGGTTAATGAGCAGTTCTTC CASLAGVNEQFF
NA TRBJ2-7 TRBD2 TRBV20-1 TGCAGTGCTAGTACGCCTAGCGGACCCTACGAGCAGTACTTC CSASTPSGPYEQYF
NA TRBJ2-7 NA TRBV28 TGTGCCAGCAGCCGCCCCAGGGTCTCGGACGAGCAGTACTTC CASSRPRVSDEQYF
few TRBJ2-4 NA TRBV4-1 TGCGCCAGCAGCCACCGCGGGGTGGCAGGGGCGGATTTGGTGGCCAAAAACATTCAGTACTTC CASSHRGVAGADLVAKNIQYF
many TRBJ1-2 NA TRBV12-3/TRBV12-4 TGTGCCAGCAGTTTAATGTCTTATGGCTACACCTTC CASSLMSYGYTF
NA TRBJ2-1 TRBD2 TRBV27 TGTGCCAGCAGTTCTAGCGGGAGGGACCAGTTCTTC CASSSSGRDQFF
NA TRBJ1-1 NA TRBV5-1 TGCGCCAGCAGCTTGGCCGTACAGGGTGGTCCCACTGAAGCTTTCTTT CASSLAVQGGPTEAFF
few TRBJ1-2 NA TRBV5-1 TGCGCCAGCAGCCCCCGGGACACAAACTATGGCTACACCTTC CASSPRDTNYGYTF